Listed below are T cell receptor beta chains from one sample, sequenced in a study of blood T cell repertoires in COVID-19. Profiling relied on immunoSEQ multiplex PCR, and the TCRdb table lists in-frame clones only, not all of them. The table includes some 100,000 clones, about 82% detected once. The material sequenced was peripheral blood. The receptors come from a man in his fifties or sixties with active or convalescent COVID-19. CDR3s include the opening cysteine and the closing phenylalanine or tryptophan. D genes are given only for firm matches. Expanded clones are given a class, and other clones once, few, many or no size at all.

clone_size	v_call	cdr3_length	j_call	d_call	cdr3_aa	cdr3_nt
.	TRBV6-5	16	TRBJ2-3	TRBD2	CASSYRTSGSSDTQYF	TGTGCCAGCAGTTACCGGACTAGCGGGAGTTCAGATACGCAGTATTTT
.	TRBV27	16	TRBJ2-3	TRBD1	CASSPTRTGRTDTQYF	TGTGCCAGCAGTCCCACCCGGACAGGGCGCACAGATACGCAGTATTTT
.	TRBV28	14	TRBJ1-2	.	CASSFSLSPGGYTF	TGTGCCAGCAGTTTTAGTCTCTCTCCCGGTGGCTACACCTTC
.	TRBV2	15	TRBJ2-7	TRBD1	CASSASSGQGYEQYF	TGTGCCAGCAGTGCATCCTCGGGACAGGGGTACGAGCAGTACTTC
.	TRBV28	16	TRBJ2-3	TRBD1	CASNKRTGGSTDTQYF	TGTGCCAGCAATAAAAGGACAGGGGGAAGCACAGATACGCAGTATTTT
once	TRBV27	16	TRBJ1-5	.	CASSLSGRRGNQPQHF	TGTGCCAGCAGTTTATCGGGGCGGAGGGGCAATCAGCCCCAGCATTTT
.	TRBV4-1	14	TRBJ2-7	.	CASSQGIAGYEQYF	TGCGCCAGCAGCCAAGGGATAGCCGGGTACGAGCAGTACTTC
.	TRBV27	15	TRBJ1-4	.	CASSPGRVDNEKLFF	TGTGCCAGCAGTCCCGGGAGGGTGGATAATGAAAAACTGTTTTTT
.	TRBV6-5	13	TRBJ1-2	.	CASSYLAGAGYIF	TGTGCCAGCAGTTACCTTGCTGGGGCTGGCTACATCTTC
.	TRBV7-2	16	TRBJ2-5	.	CASSLVGRQGKETQYF	TGTGCCAGCAGCTTAGTAGGCAGGCAGGGAAAAGAGACCCAGTACTTC
.	TRBV19	14	TRBJ1-5	.	CASSFRTANQPQHF	TGTGCCAGTAGTTTTCGGACAGCCAATCAGCCCCAGCATTTT
.	TRBV2	11	TRBJ2-1	.	CASSTRDEQFF	TGTGCCAGCAGTACTCGGGATGAGCAGTTCTTC
.	TRBV5-1	15	TRBJ1-5	.	CASSLDGGRDQPQHF	TGCGCCAGCAGCTTGGACGGGGGGCGCGATCAGCCCCAGCATTTT
.	TRBV11-2	13	TRBJ1-1	.	CASSLARGTEAFF	TGTGCCAGCAGCTTAGCCCGGGGCACTGAAGCTTTCTTT
.	TRBV24-1	14	TRBJ2-2	.	CATSDLVRGGELFF	TGTGCCACCAGTGATTTGGTTCGGGGTGGGGAGCTGTTTTTT
.	TRBV5-6	15	TRBJ2-6	.	CAAKKTGSGANVLTF	TGTGCCGCAAAGAAAACAGGCTCTGGGGCCAACGTCCTGACTTTC
.	TRBV28	14	TRBJ1-1	TRBD1	CASTLTGVGTEAFF	TGTGCCAGCACCTTGACAGGGGTGGGCACTGAAGCTTTCTTT
.	TRBV20-1	14	TRBJ2-2	.	CSASTTAGAGELFF	TGCAGTGCTAGTACGACAGCCGGCGCCGGGGAGCTGTTTTTT
.	TRBV7-6	18	TRBJ2-1	TRBD2	CASARLAGEVARNNEQFF	TGTGCCAGCGCGAGGCTAGCGGGAGAAGTAGCGAGGAACAATGAGCAGTTCTTC
.	TRBV10-3	16	TRBJ1-5	.	CAISESFTGGNQPQHF	TGTGCCATCAGTGAGTCGTTCACAGGAGGGAATCAGCCCCAGCATTTT
.	TRBV29-1	13	TRBJ1-1	.	CSVADRSNTEAFF	TGCAGCGTTGCAGACAGGTCGAACACTGAAGCTTTCTTT
.	TRBV5-1	16	TRBJ2-3	.	CASSLGTRGGTDTQYF	TGCGCCAGCAGCTTGGGAACCCGGGGTGGGACAGATACGCAGTATTTT
.	TRBV2	14	TRBJ2-7	TRBD1	CASKRTGGLYEQYF	TGTGCCAGCAAAAGGACAGGGGGTCTTTACGAGCAGTACTTC
.	TRBV24-1	14	TRBJ2-7	.	CATSEAGNNYEQYF	TGTGCCACCAGTGAGGCCGGGAACAACTACGAGCAGTACTTC
.	TRBV15	13	TRBJ2-5	.	CATRIDLGETQYF	TGTGCCACCAGGATAGACTTGGGAGAGACCCAGTACTTC
.	TRBV2	17	TRBJ2-7	TRBD2	CASLRNRVAGGSYEQYF	TGTGCCAGCCTTCGGAATCGGGTAGCGGGAGGGTCATACGAGCAGTACTTC
.	TRBV11-3	16	TRBJ2-2	.	CASSFSAGPNTGELFF	TGTGCCAGCAGCTTCTCTGCGGGCCCGAACACCGGGGAGCTGTTTTTT
.	TRBV5-1	16	TRBJ2-7	TRBD2	CASSLEAGGILREQYF	TGCGCCAGCAGCCTCGAGGCCGGGGGGATACTACGGGAGCAGTACTTC
.	TRBV5-1	15	TRBJ2-7	TRBD2	CASSAGGGRTGEQYF	TGCGCCAGCAGCGCGGGGGGCGGGAGAACGGGTGAGCAGTACTTC
.	TRBV6-5	12	TRBJ2-2	.	CASSFGTGELFF	TGTGCCAGCAGTTTCGGCACCGGGGAGCTGTTTTTT
.	TRBV7-9	15	TRBJ2-5	TRBD1	CASSLVRGLEETQYF	TGTGCCAGCAGCTTAGTTAGGGGGCTGGAGGAGACCCAGTACTTC
.	TRBV3-1/TRBV3-2	15	TRBJ1-5	.	CASSQQGDPNQPQHF	TGTGCCAGCAGCCAACAAGGGGATCCCAATCAGCCCCAGCATTTT
.	TRBV18	14	TRBJ1-2	.	CASSRQGPGNGYTF	TGTGCCAGCTCCCGCCAAGGCCCAGGGAATGGCTACACCTTC
.	TRBV30	15	TRBJ1-6	TRBD1	CAWSWQGAFDSPLHF	TGTGCCTGGAGTTGGCAGGGGGCATTTGATTCACCCCTCCACTTT
.	TRBV19	12	TRBJ1-3	.	CASSISRDTIYF	TGTGCCAGTAGTATAAGTCGGGACACCATATATTTT
once	TRBV4-1	19	TRBJ2-4	.	CASSQGVGTHKEAKNIQYF	TGCGCCAGCAGCCAAGGTGTCGGGACTCACAAGGAGGCCAAAAACATTCAGTACTTC
few	TRBV5-1	15	TRBJ2-7	TRBD2	CASRSTSGSSYEQYF	TGCGCCAGCAGGTCGACTAGCGGGAGCTCCTACGAGCAGTACTTC
.	TRBV5-1	15	TRBJ2-7	.	CASSLDTGSNYEQYF	TGCGCCAGCAGCTTGGACACCGGGAGCAACTACGAGCAGTACTTC
.	TRBV21-1	12	TRBJ2-7	.	CASSKKAPGEYF	TGTGCCAGCAGCAAAAAAGCTCCCGGGGAGTACTTC
once	TRBV6-5	13	TRBJ2-5	.	CASKAVFQETQYF	TGTGCCAGCAAGGCGGTGTTCCAAGAGACCCAGTACTTC
few	TRBV4-2	18	TRBJ2-3	TRBD2	CASSQDEREGRGTDTQYF	TGTGCCAGCAGCCAAGATGAGCGGGAGGGCCGGGGCACAGATACGCAGTATTTT
.	TRBV28	14	TRBJ1-5	.	CASSYDSRPLGQHF	TGTGCCAGCAGTTACGACAGTCGGCCTTTGGGACAGCATTTT
.	TRBV15	15	TRBJ2-7	.	CATSRETVSHYEQYF	TGTGCCACCAGCAGGGAGACAGTTTCGCACTACGAGCAGTACTTC
.	TRBV14	14	TRBJ1-1	.	CASSHLSGNTEAFF	TGTGCCAGCAGCCACCTGTCGGGGAACACTGAAGCTTTCTTT
.	TRBV5-1	15	TRBJ2-1	TRBD2	CASSFYGRGGDEQFF	TGCGCCAGCAGCTTTTATGGGAGGGGCGGCGATGAGCAGTTCTTC
.	TRBV3-1/TRBV3-2	13	TRBJ2-5	.	CASSYWGYETQYF	TGTGCCAGCAGCTACTGGGGCTATGAGACCCAGTACTTC
.	TRBV7-2	13	TRBJ2-7	.	CASSPHSAGEQYF	TGTGCCAGCAGCCCCCACTCAGCCGGGGAGCAGTACTTC
few	TRBV11-3	15	TRBJ1-3	.	CASSPGGASGNTIYF	TGTGCCAGCAGCCCCGGGGGAGCGTCTGGAAACACCATATATTTT
.	TRBV28	14	TRBJ1-1	.	CASSPGVMNTEAFF	TGTGCCAGCAGTCCCGGTGTAATGAACACTGAAGCTTTCTTT